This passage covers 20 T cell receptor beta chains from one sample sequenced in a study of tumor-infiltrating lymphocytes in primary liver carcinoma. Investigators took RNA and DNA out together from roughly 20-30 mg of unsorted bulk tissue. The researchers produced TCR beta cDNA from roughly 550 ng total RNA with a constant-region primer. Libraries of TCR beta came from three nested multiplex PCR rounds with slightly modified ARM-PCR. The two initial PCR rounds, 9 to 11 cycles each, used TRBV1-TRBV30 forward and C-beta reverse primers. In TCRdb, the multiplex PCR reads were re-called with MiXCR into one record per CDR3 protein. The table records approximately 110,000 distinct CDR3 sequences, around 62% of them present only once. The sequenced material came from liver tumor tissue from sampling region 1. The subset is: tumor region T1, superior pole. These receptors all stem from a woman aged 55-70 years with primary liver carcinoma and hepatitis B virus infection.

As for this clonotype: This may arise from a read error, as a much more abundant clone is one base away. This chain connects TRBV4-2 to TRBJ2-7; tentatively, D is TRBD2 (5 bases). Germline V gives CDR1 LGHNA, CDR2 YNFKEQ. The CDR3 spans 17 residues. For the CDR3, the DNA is TGTGCCAACAGCCCCTGGATAGCTAGCAGTGGGACCTACGAGCAGTACTTC. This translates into CANSPWIASSGTYEQYF.

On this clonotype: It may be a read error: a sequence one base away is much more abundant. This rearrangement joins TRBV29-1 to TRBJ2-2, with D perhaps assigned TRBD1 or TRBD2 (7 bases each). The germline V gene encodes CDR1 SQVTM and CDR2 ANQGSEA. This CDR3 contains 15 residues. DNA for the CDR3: TGCAGCGCCGGCCAGGGGGGGGGGAACACCGGGGAGCTGCTTTTT. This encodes CSAGQGGGNTGELLF.

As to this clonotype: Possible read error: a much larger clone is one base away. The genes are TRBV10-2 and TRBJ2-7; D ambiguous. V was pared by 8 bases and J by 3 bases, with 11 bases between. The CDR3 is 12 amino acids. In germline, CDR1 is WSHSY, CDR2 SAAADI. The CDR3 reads CASSVTFYEQYF. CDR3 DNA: TGCGCCAGCTCTGTGACTTTCTACGAGCAGTACTTC.

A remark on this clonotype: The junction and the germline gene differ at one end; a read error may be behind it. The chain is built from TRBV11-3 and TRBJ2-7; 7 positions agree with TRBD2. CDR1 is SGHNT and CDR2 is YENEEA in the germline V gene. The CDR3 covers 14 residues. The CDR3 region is CDSSLSGREHEQHF. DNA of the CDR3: TGTGACAGCAGCTTAAGCGGGCGGGAGCACGAACAGCACTTC.

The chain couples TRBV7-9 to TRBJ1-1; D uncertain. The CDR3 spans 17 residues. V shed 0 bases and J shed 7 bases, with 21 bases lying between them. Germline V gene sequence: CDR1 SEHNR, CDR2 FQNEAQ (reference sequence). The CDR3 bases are TGTGCCAGCAGCTTAGCTCAAGGTTTGATTCGGCGAGATGAAGCTTTCTTT. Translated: CASSLAQGLIRRDEAFF.

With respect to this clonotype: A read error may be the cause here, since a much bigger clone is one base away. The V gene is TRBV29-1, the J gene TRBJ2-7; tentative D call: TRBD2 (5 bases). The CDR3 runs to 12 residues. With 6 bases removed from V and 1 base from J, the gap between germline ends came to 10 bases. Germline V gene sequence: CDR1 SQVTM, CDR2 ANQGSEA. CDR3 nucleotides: TGCAGCGTCTCAGGAGGATCCTACGAGCAGTACTTC. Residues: CSVSGGSYEQYF.

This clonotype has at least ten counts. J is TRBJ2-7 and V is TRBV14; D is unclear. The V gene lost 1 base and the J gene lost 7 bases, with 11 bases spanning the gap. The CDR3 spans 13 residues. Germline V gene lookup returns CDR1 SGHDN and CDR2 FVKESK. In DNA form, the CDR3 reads TGTGCCAGCAGCCAAGTTTTGATGGGAGAGCAGTACTTC. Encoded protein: CASSQVLMGEQYF. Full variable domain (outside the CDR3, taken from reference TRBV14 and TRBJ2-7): EAGVTQFPSHSVIEKGQTVTLRCDPISGHDNLYWYRRVMGKEIKFLLHFVKESKQDESGMPNNRFLAERTGGTYSTLKVQPAELEDSGVYFCASSQVLMGEQYFGPGTRLTVT.

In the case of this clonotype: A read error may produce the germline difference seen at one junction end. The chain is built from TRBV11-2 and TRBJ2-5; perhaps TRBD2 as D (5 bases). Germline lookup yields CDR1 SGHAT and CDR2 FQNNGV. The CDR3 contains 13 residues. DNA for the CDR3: TGTGCCAGCAGCTCCGCGCTTGGGGAGACCCAGTGCTTC. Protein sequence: CASSSALGETQCF.

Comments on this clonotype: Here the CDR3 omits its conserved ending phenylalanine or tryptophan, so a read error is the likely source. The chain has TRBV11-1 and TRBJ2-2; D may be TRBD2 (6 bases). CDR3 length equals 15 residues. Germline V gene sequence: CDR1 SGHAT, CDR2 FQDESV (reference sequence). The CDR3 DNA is TGTGCCAGCAGCTTAGCGGGGACTGGCGTCGGGGGGCTGTTTGTT. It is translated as CASSLAGTGVGGLFV.

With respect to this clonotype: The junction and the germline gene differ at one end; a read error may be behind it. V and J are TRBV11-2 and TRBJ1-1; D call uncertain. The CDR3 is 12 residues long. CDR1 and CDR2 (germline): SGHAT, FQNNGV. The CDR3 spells CASKRYGDEVFF. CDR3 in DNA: TGTGCCAGCAAGAGATACGGCGACGAAGTTTTCTTT.

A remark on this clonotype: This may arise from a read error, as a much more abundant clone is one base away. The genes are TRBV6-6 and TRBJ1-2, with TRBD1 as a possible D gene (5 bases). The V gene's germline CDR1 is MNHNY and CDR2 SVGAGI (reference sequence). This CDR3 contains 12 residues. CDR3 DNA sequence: TGTACCAGCACCAGGGACTCCTATGGCTACACCTTC. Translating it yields CTSTRDSYGYTF.

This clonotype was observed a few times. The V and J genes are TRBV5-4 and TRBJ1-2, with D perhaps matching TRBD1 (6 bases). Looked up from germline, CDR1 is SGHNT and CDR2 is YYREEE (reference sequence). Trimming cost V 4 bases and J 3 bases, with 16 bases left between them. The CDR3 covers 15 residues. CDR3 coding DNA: TGTGCCAGCAGCCCCAGGGGAGGGGTAGACTATGGCTACACCTTC. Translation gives CASSPRGGVDYGYTF. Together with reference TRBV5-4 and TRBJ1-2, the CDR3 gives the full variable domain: ETGVTQSPTHLIKTRGQQVTLRCSSQSGHNTVSWYQQALGQGPQFIFQYYREEENGRGNFPPRFSGLQFPNYSSELNVNALELDDSALYLCASSPRGGVDYGYTFGSGTRLTVV.

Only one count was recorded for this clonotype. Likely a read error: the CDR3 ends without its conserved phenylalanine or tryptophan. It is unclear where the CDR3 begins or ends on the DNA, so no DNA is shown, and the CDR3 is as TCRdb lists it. CDR3 region: CASSLGRLAADHI. V and J are TRBV11-2 and TRBJ2-7; the table's D call, TRBD2, has no DNA check behind it. Germline assignment: CDR1 SGHAT and CDR2 FQNNGV. The CDR3 sequence runs 13 residues, both termini included.

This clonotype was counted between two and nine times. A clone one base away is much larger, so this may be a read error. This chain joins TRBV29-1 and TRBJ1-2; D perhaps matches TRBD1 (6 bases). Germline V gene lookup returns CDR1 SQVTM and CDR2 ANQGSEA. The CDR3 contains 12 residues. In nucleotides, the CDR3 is TGCAGCGTTCATACCGGGGGCTATGGCTGCACCTTC. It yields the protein CSVHTGGYGCTF.

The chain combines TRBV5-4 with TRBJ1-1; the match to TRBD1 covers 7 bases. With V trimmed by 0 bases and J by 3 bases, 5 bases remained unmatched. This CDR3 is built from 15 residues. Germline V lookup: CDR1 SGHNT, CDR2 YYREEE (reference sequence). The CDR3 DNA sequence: TGTGCCAGCAGCTTGGCCAGCAGGGGGGACACTGAAGCTTTCTTT. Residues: CASSLASRGDTEAFF.

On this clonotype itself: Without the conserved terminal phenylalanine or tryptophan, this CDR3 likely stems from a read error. This CDR3 is CASSPLPEQYL. The CDR3 DNA reads as TGTGCCAGCAGCCCCCTCCCCGAGCAGTACCTC. The chain employs TRBV7-9 and TRBJ2-7; D gene uncertain. The germline V gene has CDR1 SEHNR and CDR2 FQNEAQ (reference sequence). V shed 5 bases and J shed 6 bases, with 8 bases lying between them. CDR3 length: 11 residues.

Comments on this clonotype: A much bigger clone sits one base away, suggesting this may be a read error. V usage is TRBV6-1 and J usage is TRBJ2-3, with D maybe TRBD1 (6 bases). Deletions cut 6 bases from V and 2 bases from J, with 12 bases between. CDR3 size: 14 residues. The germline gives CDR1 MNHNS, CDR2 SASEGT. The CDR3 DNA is TGTGCCAGCAGAGCCAGGGGAGTCACAGATACGCAGTATTTT. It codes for CASRARGVTDTQYF.

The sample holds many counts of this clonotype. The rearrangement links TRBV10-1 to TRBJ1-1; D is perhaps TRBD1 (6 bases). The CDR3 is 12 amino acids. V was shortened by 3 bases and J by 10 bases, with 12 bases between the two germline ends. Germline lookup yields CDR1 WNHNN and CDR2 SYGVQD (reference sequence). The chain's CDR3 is CASSDWGQGAFF. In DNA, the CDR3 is TGCGCCAGCAGTGACTGGGGACAAGGAGCTTTCTTT.

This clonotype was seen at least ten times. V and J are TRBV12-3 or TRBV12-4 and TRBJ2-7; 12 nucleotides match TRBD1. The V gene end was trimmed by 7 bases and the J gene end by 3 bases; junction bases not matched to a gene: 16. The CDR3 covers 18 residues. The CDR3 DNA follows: TGTGCCAGCACCTATTCCCCATCCGGGACAGGGGGCCGCTACGAGCAGTACTTC. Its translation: CASTYSPSGTGGRYEQYF.

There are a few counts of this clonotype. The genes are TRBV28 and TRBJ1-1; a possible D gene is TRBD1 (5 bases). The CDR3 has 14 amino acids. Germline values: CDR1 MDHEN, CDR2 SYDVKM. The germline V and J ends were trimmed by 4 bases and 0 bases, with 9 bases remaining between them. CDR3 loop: CASSSPGLNTEAFF. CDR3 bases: TGTGCCAGCAGTTCTCCAGGGCTGAACACTGAAGCTTTCTTT.